A single sample is the source of the 25 T cell receptor beta chains below, sequenced in a study of OX40 agonist ivuxolimab in advanced cancers. Assay used: immunoSEQ multiplex PCR; TCRdb lists only in-frame clones, some missing. Here the sample spans over 65,000 clones, 85% to 95% being singletons. The material sequenced was CD4+ or CD8+ T cells sorted from blood, taken in a trial of the OX40 agonist ivuxolimab. The receptors shown here come from an adult with an advanced solid tumor such as melanoma, head and neck, liver or kidney cancer.

The CDR3: CASKNGANTEAFF. CDR3 coding DNA: TGTGCCAGTAAGAACGGGGCGAACACTGAAGCTTTCTTT. This rearrangement joins TRBV19 to TRBJ1-1; D is possibly TRBD1 (5 bases). This CDR3 region has 13 residues. The V and J ends lost 7 bases and 1 base respectively, with 10 bases between them. Germline loops: CDR1 LNHDA, CDR2 SQIVND (reference sequence).

This chain joins TRBV15 and TRBJ1-1; possible D gene TRBD1, 5 bases. The CDR3 sequence is 13 residues long. Trimming took 7 bases from V and 3 from J, leaving 12 bases between them. Looked up from germline, CDR1 is LNHNV and CDR2 is YYDKDF (reference sequence). The CDR3 protein is CATTSRGDTEAFF. DNA of the CDR3: TGTGCCACCACCTCCCGGGGGGACACTGAAGCTTTCTTT.

This clone was found once. The gene calls are TRBV4-3 and TRBJ1-2; tentative D call: TRBD1 (5 bases). The CDR3 length is 16 residues. The germline V and J ends were trimmed by 0 bases and 4 bases, with 15 bases remaining between them. CDR1 and CDR2 from the germline V gene are LGHNA and YSLEER. DNA for the CDR3: TGCGCCAGCAGCCAAGAAAGGGGTATGGAGTCCTATGGCTACACCTTC. Translation: CASSQERGMESYGYTF.

The chain recombines TRBV13 with TRBJ2-1; perhaps TRBD2 as D (7 bases). This CDR3 region has 15 residues. CDR1 and CDR2 (germline): PRHDT, FYEKMQ (reference sequence). V was shortened by 4 bases and J by 3 bases, with 13 bases between the two germline ends. CDR3 DNA sequence: TGTGCCAGCAGCTCCCGGGGGGCTGGCTACAATGAGCAGTTCTTC. This gives the protein CASSSRGAGYNEQFF.

The J gene is TRBJ1-1, the V gene TRBV18; weak D call: TRBD1 (5 bases). CDR3 size: 14 residues. The V gene lost 8 bases and the J gene lost 1 base, with 14 bases spanning the gap. Germline values: CDR1 KGHSH, CDR2 LQKENI. For the CDR3, the DNA is TGTGCCAGCGGGTGGGGCAGCCAGAACACTGAAGCTTTCTTT. Translated: CASGWGSQNTEAFF.

This chain connects TRBV6-4 to TRBJ2-3, with D possibly matching TRBD1 (7 bases). CDR1 is MRHNA, CDR2 SNTAGT, per germline. The CDR3 loop spans 15 amino acids. The ends were cut back, 3 bases at V and 6 bases at J, with 16 bases in the middle. The chain's CDR3 is CASSEMEGARDTQYF. The CDR3 DNA follows: TGTGCCAGCAGTGAGATGGAGGGGGCGCGGGATACGCAGTATTTT.

Here the CDR3 reads CAISVGRSSYEQYF. In nucleotides, the CDR3 is TGTGCCATCAGTGTAGGGAGGAGCTCCTACGAGCAGTACTTC. This chain links TRBV10-3 with TRBJ2-7, with a tentative D call TRBD2 (6 bases). V was cut by 4 bases and J by 0 bases, with 10 bases left in between. Per the germline V gene, CDR1 is ENHRY and CDR2 is SYGVKD. This CDR3 region has 14 residues.

J is TRBJ2-7 and V is TRBV18; no clear D gene. Trimming stripped 4 bases from V and 4 bases from J, with 11 bases between. CDR3 size: 13 residues. CDR1 is KGHSH, CDR2 LQKENI, per germline. CDR3 nucleotide sequence: TGTGCCAGCTCACACAGCGACGATTACGAGCAGTACTTC. It encodes CASSHSDDYEQYF.

The CDR3 protein is CASSFGRLQETQYF. CDR3 coding DNA: TGTGCCAGCAGTTTTGGCAGGCTTCAAGAGACCCAGTACTTC. The gene calls are TRBV27 and TRBJ2-5; no definite D call. V was shortened by 3 bases and J by 2 bases, with 10 bases between the two germline ends. The CDR3 totals 14 residues. Germline V gene data show CDR1 as MNHEY and CDR2 as SMNVEV (reference sequence).

J is TRBJ1-6 and V is TRBV18, with D perhaps matching TRBD1 (6 bases). Looked up from germline, CDR1 is KGHSH and CDR2 is LQKENI. The CDR3 runs to 16 residues. Trimming removed 2 bases at V and 2 bases at J, with 10 bases between. The CDR3 bases are TGTGCCAGCTCACCAACGGACAGACCCTATAATTCACCCCTCCACTTT. This encodes CASSPTDRPYNSPLHF.

The J gene is TRBJ1-1, the V gene TRBV4-1; 8 positions match TRBD1. Germline lookup yields CDR1 MGHRA and CDR2 YSYEKL. Trimming removed 4 bases from V and 0 bases from J; junction bases left unmatched: 13. CDR3 length equals 18 residues. The CDR3 nucleotides are TGCGCCAGCAGCCTCCTAGTCGGACAGGGTTCCATGAACACTGAAGCTTTCTTT. Translating gives CASSLLVGQGSMNTEAFF.

This clone has only one observation. The chain uses TRBV14 and TRBJ1-6; D uncertain. The CDR3 length is 15 residues. V lost 2 bases, J lost 4 bases, and 9 bases lay in between. Germline V CDR1 and CDR2: SGHDN, FVKESK. CDR3 in DNA: TGTGCCAGCAGCCAATTCCAACGTTATAATTCACCCCTCCACTTT. Translated: CASSQFQRYNSPLHF.

This sequence joins TRBV6-5 and TRBJ1-2; D remains ambiguous. This CDR3 spans 12 amino acids. CDR1 MNHEY and CDR2 SVGAGI come from the germline V gene. The V end was cut by 0 bases, the J end by 6 bases, with 5 bases between. In DNA form, the CDR3 reads TGTGCCAGCAGTTACTCGAAGGATGGCTACACCTTC. The encoded protein is CASSYSKDGYTF.

The chain employs TRBV7-8 and TRBJ2-1; 10 bases line up with TRBD1. CDR1 and CDR2 from the germline V gene are SGHVS and FQNEAQ. The V segment lost 5 bases and the J segment 5 bases; nucleotides outside the gene matches: 6. The CDR3 sequence is 15 residues long. The CDR3 here is CASSTGQGLNNEQFF. The CDR3 bases are TGTGCCAGCAGCACGGGACAGGGGTTAAACAATGAGCAGTTCTTC. Variable domain in full (rest from reference TRBV7-8 and TRBJ2-1): GAGVSQSPRYKVAKRGQDVALRCDPISGHVSLFWYQQALGQGPEFLTYFQNEAQLDKSGLPSDRFFAERPEGSVSTLKIQRTQQEDSAVYLCASSTGQGLNNEQFFGPGTRLTVL.

The rearrangement uses TRBV7-9 and TRBJ1-2; no definite D call. Trimming shortened V by 4 bases and J by 1 base, and 13 bases separated the two germline ends. The CDR3 is 15 residues long. Per germline, CDR1 SEHNR and CDR2 FQNEAQ (reference sequence). The DNA of the CDR3 is TGTGCCAGCAGCTCAAACTCGGGCAGTAACTATGGCTACACCTTC. It specifies CASSSNSGSNYGYTF.

The gene calls are TRBV6-5 and TRBJ2-1; D is unclear. The CDR3 covers 13 residues. Looked up from germline, CDR1 is MNHEY and CDR2 is SVGAGI. Trimming pared 4 bases from V and 5 bases from J, leaving 9 bases between. The CDR3 here is CASSWAADNEQFF. CDR3 nucleotide sequence: TGTGCCAGCAGTTGGGCCGCCGACAATGAGCAGTTCTTC.

The genes are TRBV7-9 and TRBJ2-7, with TRBD1 as a possible D gene (6 bases). This CDR3 comprises 15 residues. The V gene lost 4 bases and the J gene lost 2 bases, with 15 bases spanning the gap. Looked up from germline, CDR1 is SEHNR and CDR2 is FQNEAQ (reference sequence). The DNA for the CDR3 is TGTGCCAGCAGCTCCGAGGACAGAAACGCCTACGAGCAGTACTTC. It codes for CASSSEDRNAYEQYF.

The genes are TRBV6-5 and TRBJ2-7, with 9 bases fitting TRBD1. Germline V gene sequence: CDR1 MNHEY, CDR2 SVGAGI. After removal of 5 bases from V and 3 bases from J, the junction contained 8 bases not matched to a gene. The CDR3 is 15 amino acids. CDR3 sequence: CASSPGTGKVYEQYF. The CDR3 nucleotides are TGTGCCAGCAGTCCAGGGACAGGGAAGGTCTACGAGCAGTACTTC.

Turning to this clone: The same CDR3 can be traced to other DNA sequences in this sample. V usage is TRBV9 and J usage is TRBJ2-1, with D maybe TRBD1 (6 bases). Germline V lookup: CDR1 SGDLS, CDR2 YYNGEE. V lost 0 bases and J 0 bases, leaving 10 bases between the germline ends. The CDR3 loop spans 16 amino acids. CDR3 sequence reads: CASSVGGGSSYNEQFF. CDR3 nucleotide sequence: TGTGCCAGCAGCGTAGGAGGGGGTAGCTCCTACAATGAGCAGTTCTTC.

DNA for the CDR3: TGTGCCAGCAGCCCATGGGGTGAAGCTTTCTTT. This translates into CASSPWGEAFF. The chain employs TRBV7-2 and TRBJ1-1; D gene unclear. Looked up from germline, CDR1 is SGHTA and CDR2 is FQGNSA. The V end was cut by 5 bases, the J end by 7 bases, with 8 bases between. The CDR3 consists of 11 residues. Complete variable domain (other parts from reference TRBV7-2 and TRBJ1-1): GAGVSQSPSNKVTEKGKDVELRCDPISGHTALYWYRQSLGQGLEFLIYFQGNSAPDKSGLPSDRFSAERTGGSVSTLTIQRTQQEDSAVYLCASSPWGEAFFGQGTRLTVV.

V gene TRBV6-1 combines with J gene TRBJ2-5; D tentatively fits TRBD1 or TRBD2 (5 bases each). V was trimmed by 10 bases and J by 4 bases, leaving 16 bases between them. The length of the CDR3 is 13 residues. Germline CDR1 reads MNHNS; CDR2 reads SASEGT. Here the CDR3 DNA reads TGTGCCATTGGGACCTTCGGCCCAGAGACCCAGTACTTC. This encodes CAIGTFGPETQYF.

V gene TRBV5-1 combines with J gene TRBJ1-1; 9 nucleotides align to TRBD1. Per germline, CDR1 SGHRS and CDR2 YFSETQ. With 3 bases clipped from V and 5 bases from J, the junction kept 2 bases outside the gene matches. The CDR3 consists of 13 residues. The CDR3 nucleotides are TGCGCCAGCAGCTGGACAGGGGTAACTGAAGCTTTCTTT. Translated, it gives CASSWTGVTEAFF.

The chain recombines TRBV14 with TRBJ2-1; tentative D call: TRBD2 (6 bases). V was clipped by 4 bases and J by 10 bases, with 8 bases between them. Germline V gene sequence: CDR1 SGHDN, CDR2 FVKESK. CDR3 length: 11 residues. The CDR3 spells CASSLAAEQFF. CDR3 DNA: TGTGCCAGCAGCCTAGCGGCCGAGCAGTTCTTC. Together with reference TRBV14 and TRBJ2-1, the CDR3 gives the full variable domain: EAGVTQFPSHSVIEKGQTVTLRCDPISGHDNLYWYRRVMGKEIKFLLHFVKESKQDESGMPNNRFLAERTGGTYSTLKVQPAELEDSGVYFCASSLAAEQFFGPGTRLTVL.

The chain recombines TRBV5-1 with TRBJ1-4, with 10 bases fitting TRBD1. The CDR3 length is 17 residues. The V gene's germline CDR1 is SGHRS and CDR2 YFSETQ. V lost 6 bases, J lost 6 bases, and 14 bases stayed unmatched. This CDR3 reads CASNSRDRGIKDEKLFF. The CDR3 nucleotides are TGCGCCAGCAATTCCCGGGACAGGGGAATCAAGGATGAAAAACTGTTTTTT.

This chain uses TRBV27 with TRBJ2-1; D is perhaps TRBD2 (5 bases). This CDR3 comprises 17 residues. The germline CDR1 and CDR2 sequences are MNHEY and SMNVEV (reference sequence). V lost 2 bases to trimming and J lost 2 bases, with 16 bases between them. The CDR3, as DNA: TGTGCCAGCAGTTTAATGGGATTTGGAGGTGCCTACAATGAGCAGTTCTTC. Translating gives CASSLMGFGGAYNEQFF.